Below, 9 T cell receptor beta chains from the same sample are listed, as sequenced in a study of regulatory T cells in long-lasting Graves disease. The time point was: newly diagnosed GD, antithyroid drugs for less than 3 months. After RNA was extracted from PBMCs, the TCR library was made from it. To make TCR beta libraries, researchers used iRepertoire HTBI primers and Arm-PCR of CDR3 regions. In TCRdb, the multiplex PCR reads were re-called with MiXCR into one record per CDR3 protein. The sample contains around 360,000 distinct CDR3 sequences, roughly 17% of which appear only once. These same data were also listed under a study on T cells in Graves' hyperthyroidism and ophthalmopathy.

This specimen consisted of peripheral blood mononuclear cells (PBMCs), obtained at new diagnosis, from a patient treated with antithyroid drugs. These receptors came from a woman between 18 and 29 years old with Graves disease.

This clonotype has ten or more counts. The rearrangement uses TRBV30 and TRBJ2-2, with D perhaps TRBD1 (6 bases). Germline V CDR1 and CDR2: GTSNPN, SVGIG (reference sequence). The CDR3 contains 15 residues. Trimming pared 3 bases from V and 4 bases from J, leaving 15 bases between. CDR3 coding DNA: TGTGCCTGGAGGAGGGGGTTGTCGGGCACCGGGGAGCTGTTTTTT. Amino acid sequence: CAWRRGLSGTGELFF.

This clonotype was found a few times. The V gene is TRBV18, the J gene TRBJ2-1, with 8 bases fitting TRBD1. The trim removed 3 bases at V and 6 bases at J, leaving 7 bases unmatched. The germline gives CDR1 KGHSH, CDR2 LQKENI. This CDR3 comprises 15 residues. CDR3 coding DNA: TGTGCCAGCTCACCCTCCGGGACAGGTGCCAATGAGCAGTTCTTC. This translates into CASSPSGTGANEQFF.

CDR3 protein: CATSAASGRAGELFF. CDR3 DNA sequence: TGTGCCACCAGTGCTGCTAGCGGGAGGGCCGGGGAGCTGTTTTTT. J is TRBJ2-2 and V is TRBV24-1; TRBD2 matches at 12 bases. This CDR3 spans 15 amino acids. J gave up 6 bases and V 5 bases, and 3 bases lay outside the gene matches. Germline CDR1 and CDR2: KGHDR and SFDVKD.

This clonotype was found many times. The chain has TRBV6-4 and TRBJ2-2; D remains ambiguous. With 3 bases removed from V and 5 bases from J, the gap between germline ends came to 7 bases. The CDR3 runs to 13 residues. Germline assignment: CDR1 MRHNA and CDR2 SNTAGT. The CDR3 region has the DNA TGTGCCAGCAGTGATTGGGGAACCGGGGAGCTGTTTTTT. Protein sequence: CASSDWGTGELFF.

This clonotype occurred a few times. The V and J genes are TRBV20-1 and TRBJ1-6, with 12 bases fitting TRBD1. CDR3 length: 16 residues. Germline CDR1 reads DFQATT; CDR2 reads SNEGSKA (reference sequence). Trimming took 3 bases from V and 8 from J; bases not matched to a gene: 8. CDR3 in DNA: TGCAGTGCTAGTTTGCGCGGGACAGGGGGCCATTCACCCCTCCACTTT. Amino acids: CSASLRGTGGHSPLHF.

This clonotype was observed at least ten times. V usage is TRBV12-3 or TRBV12-4 and J usage is TRBJ2-2; D is uncertain. V gave up 6 bases and J gave up 4 bases, with 12 bases separating them. CDR3 length: 14 amino acids. The CDR3 region is CASSPVWATGELFF. Here the CDR3 DNA reads TGTGCCAGCAGCCCCGTTTGGGCCACCGGGGAGCTGTTTTTT.

In its sample, this clonotype was seen a few times. The rearrangement links TRBV19 to TRBJ2-7, with TRBD1 matching 7 bases. With V trimmed by 9 bases and J by 2 bases, 10 bases remained unmatched. CDR3 length: 14 amino acids. Germline loops: CDR1 LNHDA, CDR2 SQIVND (reference sequence). The CDR3 loop is CASPSGTATYEQYF. Written as DNA, the CDR3 is TGTGCCAGCCCTTCTGGGACAGCTACCTACGAGCAGTACTTC.

In its sample, this clonotype was seen once. This chain uses TRBV7-8 with TRBJ1-5, with D perhaps TRBD1 (5 bases). Trimming took 1 base from V and 7 from J, leaving 17 bases between them. The CDR3 is made up of 16 amino acids. From germline, CDR1 is SGHVS and CDR2 FQNEAQ. The chain's CDR3 is CASSLERGGSGQPQHF. CDR3 DNA: TGTGCCAGCAGCTTAGAACGGGGGGGTTCTGGGCAGCCCCAGCATTTT.

The chain links TRBV4-1 to TRBJ2-1, with 8 bases fitting TRBD2. The CDR3 spans 17 residues. Germline lookup yields CDR1 MGHRA and CDR2 YSYEKL. V trimming: 0 bases; J trimming: 7 bases; junction bases outside the gene matches: 11. The CDR3 nucleotides read TGCGCCAGCAGCCAAGATCCAGCGGGGGCCCTAAAAAATGAGCAGTTCTTC. Protein: CASSQDPAGALKNEQFF.